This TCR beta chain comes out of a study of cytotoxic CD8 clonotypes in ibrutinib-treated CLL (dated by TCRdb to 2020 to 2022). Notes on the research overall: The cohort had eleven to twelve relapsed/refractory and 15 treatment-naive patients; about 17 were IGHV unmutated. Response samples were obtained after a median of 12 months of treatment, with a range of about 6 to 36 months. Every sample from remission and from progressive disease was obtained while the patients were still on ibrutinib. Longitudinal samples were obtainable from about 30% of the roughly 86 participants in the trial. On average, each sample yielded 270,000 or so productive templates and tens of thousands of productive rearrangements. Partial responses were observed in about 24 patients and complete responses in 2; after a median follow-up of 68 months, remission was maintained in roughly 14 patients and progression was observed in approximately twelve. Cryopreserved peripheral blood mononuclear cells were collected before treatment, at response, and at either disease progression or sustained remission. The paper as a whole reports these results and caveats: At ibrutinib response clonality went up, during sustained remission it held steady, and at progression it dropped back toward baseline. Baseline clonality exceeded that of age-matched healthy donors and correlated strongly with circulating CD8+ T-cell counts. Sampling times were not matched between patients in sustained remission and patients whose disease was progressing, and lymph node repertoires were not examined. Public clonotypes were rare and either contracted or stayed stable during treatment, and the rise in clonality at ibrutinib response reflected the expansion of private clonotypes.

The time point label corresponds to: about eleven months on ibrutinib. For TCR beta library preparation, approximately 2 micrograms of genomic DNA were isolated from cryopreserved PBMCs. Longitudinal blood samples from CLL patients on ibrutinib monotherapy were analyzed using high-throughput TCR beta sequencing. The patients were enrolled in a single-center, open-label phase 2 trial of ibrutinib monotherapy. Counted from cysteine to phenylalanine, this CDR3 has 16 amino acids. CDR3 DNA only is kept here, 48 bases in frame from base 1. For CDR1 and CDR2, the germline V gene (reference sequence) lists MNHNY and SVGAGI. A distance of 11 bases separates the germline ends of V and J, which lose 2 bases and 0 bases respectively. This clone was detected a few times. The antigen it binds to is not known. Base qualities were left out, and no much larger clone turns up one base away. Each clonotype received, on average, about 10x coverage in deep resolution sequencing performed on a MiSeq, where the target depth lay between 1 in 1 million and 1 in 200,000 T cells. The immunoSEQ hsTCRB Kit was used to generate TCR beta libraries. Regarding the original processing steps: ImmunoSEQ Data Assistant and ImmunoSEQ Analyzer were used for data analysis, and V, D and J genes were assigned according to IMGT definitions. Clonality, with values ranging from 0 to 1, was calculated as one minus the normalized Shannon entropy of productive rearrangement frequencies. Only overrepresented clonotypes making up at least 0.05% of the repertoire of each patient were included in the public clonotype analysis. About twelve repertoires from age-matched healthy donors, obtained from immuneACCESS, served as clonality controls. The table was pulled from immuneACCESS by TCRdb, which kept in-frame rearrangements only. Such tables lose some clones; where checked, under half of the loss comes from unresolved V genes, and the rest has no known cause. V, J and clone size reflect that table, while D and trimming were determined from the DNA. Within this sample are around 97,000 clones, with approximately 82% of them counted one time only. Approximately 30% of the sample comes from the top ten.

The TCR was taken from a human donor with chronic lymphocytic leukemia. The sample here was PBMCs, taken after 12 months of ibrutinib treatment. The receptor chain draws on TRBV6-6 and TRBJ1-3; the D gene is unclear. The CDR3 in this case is CASSYDDMFSGNTIYF. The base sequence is TGTGCCAGCAGTTACGATGATATGTTCTCTGGAAACACCATATATTTT.